The 4 T cell receptor beta chains below all came from one sample that was sequenced in a study of response to subunit inactivated influenza vaccine. TCRdb re-called the RT-PCR reads with MiXCR, one entry per CDR3 protein. The sample holds around 470,000 distinct CDR3 sequences, roughly 7.9% seen once. This specimen was PBMCs from blood, taken roughly 24 months after vaccination. Every receptor here comes from a man between 50 and 69 years old who received an inactivated influenza vaccine.

This chain uses TRBV4-2 with TRBJ2-1, with 15 bases identical to TRBD2. There are 18 residues in the CDR3. Germline assignment: CDR1 LGHNA and CDR2 YNFKEQ. After removal of 4 bases from V and 0 bases from J, the junction contained 4 bases not matched to a gene. CDR3 sequence: CASSPGLAGGSSYNEQFF. The CDR3 DNA sequence: TGTGCCAGCAGCCCGGGACTAGCGGGAGGAAGCTCCTACAATGAGCAGTTCTTC.

Points on this clonotype: This could be a read error, since a much larger clone is one nucleotide away. The CDR3 is CTSSREGGRRGTEAFF. Here the CDR3 DNA reads TGTACCAGCAGCCGCGAGGGGGGCCGAAGGGGCACTGAAGCTTTCTTT. The rearrangement joins TRBV12-3 or TRBV12-4 to TRBJ1-1; possibly TRBD1 for D (6 bases). The length of the CDR3 is 16 residues.

Concerning this clonotype itself: Just one base apart from a much larger clone, this may be a read error. The chain uses TRBV4-2 and TRBJ1-4; possible D gene TRBD1, 6 bases. The CDR3 is 15 amino acids. Germline loops: CDR1 LGHNA, CDR2 YNFKEQ. The CDR3 reads CAGSQDNRVNEKLFF. CDR3 nucleotides: TGTGCCGGCAGCCAAGACAACAGGGTAAATGAAAAACTGTTTTTT.

This clonotype occurred many times. The rearrangement links TRBV7-9 to TRBJ1-6, with 8 bases that match TRBD1. Germline-derived CDR1 and CDR2 are SEHNR and FQNEAQ (reference sequence). There are 13 residues in the CDR3. The V segment lost 6 bases and the J segment 11 bases; nucleotides outside the gene matches: 6. CDR3 nucleotide sequence: TGTGCCAGCAGACTCGAACAGGGGGCACCCCTCCACTTT. The encoded protein is CASRLEQGAPLHF.